Listed below are T cell receptor beta chains from one sample, sequenced in a study of T cells after yellow fever vaccination. Each CDR3 protein is one row after TCRdb ran MiXCR on the 5' RACE reads. Of about 350,000 distinct CDR3 sequences listed, about 4% are singletons. The specimen was PBMCs, collected 5 days after the yellow fever booster vaccination. Source of these receptors: a man aged 18 to 30 who received the YFV17D yellow fever vaccine. Each CDR3 is given with its conserved first and last residue. The D gene is left open where the match is weak. The size of a clone is reported for some rows only, either as once, few or many, or as a class for expanded clones.

V gene	J gene	D gene	CDR3 length	clone size	CDR3 protein	CDR3 DNA
TRBV12-3/TRBV12-4	TRBJ1-2	TRBD1	14	few	CASSRDRATSGYTF	TGTGCCAGCAGCCGGGACAGGGCTACTTCTGGCTACACCTTC
TRBV30	TRBJ2-3	.	13	.	CAWSRLFTDTQYF	TGTGCCTGGAGTCGACTGTTCACAGATACGCAGTATTTT
TRBV5-1	TRBJ2-3	.	15	.	CASSLAGQLPDTQYF	TGCGCCAGCAGCTTGGCGGGACAACTACCAGATACGCAGTATTTT
TRBV5-1	TRBJ1-1	.	14	few	CASSLWYSGTEAFF	TGCGCCAGCAGCTTGTGGTACAGTGGCACTGAAGCTTTCTTT
TRBV7-2	TRBJ1-2	TRBD1	14	many	CASRPPDRAYGYTF	TGTGCCAGCAGACCTCCGGACAGGGCCTATGGCTACACCTTC
TRBV28	TRBJ2-3	TRBD1	12	.	CASEQGADTQYF	TGTGCCAGCGAACAGGGGGCTGATACGCAGTATTTT
TRBV7-9	TRBJ2-5	TRBD1	14	many	CASSEDRVMETQYF	TGTGCCAGCTCCGAGGACAGGGTAATGGAGACCCAGTACTTC
TRBV6-1	TRBJ1-6	TRBD1	17	few	CANLLVQGAGSYSPLHF	TGTGCCAACCTGCTAGTACAGGGGGCAGGAAGCTATTCACCCCTCCACTTT
TRBV27	TRBJ1-5	.	14	.	CASSRPGYNQPQHF	TGTGCCAGCAGCCGACCGGGCTACAATCAGCCCCAGCATTTT
TRBV6-1	TRBJ2-1	TRBD2	14	.	CASIGLAGYYEQFF	TGTGCCAGCATCGGACTAGCGGGGTACTATGAGCAGTTCTTC
TRBV18	TRBJ2-5	TRBD1	15	.	CASSSRDRGLETQYF	TGTGCCAGCTCATCCCGGGACAGGGGGCTGGAGACCCAGTACTTC
TRBV19	TRBJ1-1	TRBD1	18	.	CASSMPGIGTGRDTEAFF	TGTGCCAGTAGTATGCCCGGAATAGGGACAGGGAGGGACACTGAAGCTTTCTTT
TRBV7-8	TRBJ1-2	TRBD1	12	.	CASRPGTDGYTF	TGTGCCAGCAGACCTGGGACAGATGGCTACACCTTC
TRBV12-3/TRBV12-4	TRBJ1-2	.	15	many	CASSPIVGGSYGYTF	TGTGCCAGCAGTCCCATTGTGGGGGGAAGCTATGGCTACACCTTC
TRBV7-3	TRBJ2-1	.	13	many	CASSLGGGAEQFF	TGTGCCAGCAGCTTAGGTGGGGGGGCCGAGCAGTTCTTC
TRBV27	TRBJ2-3	TRBD2	14	.	CASSYSGGIDTQYF	TGTGCCAGCAGTTACAGCGGGGGGATCGATACGCAGTATTTT
TRBV12-5	TRBJ1-2	TRBD1	18	few	CASGFSLISDRGSYGYTF	TGTGCTAGTGGTTTTTCCCTTATATCGGACAGGGGTAGTTATGGCTACACCTTC